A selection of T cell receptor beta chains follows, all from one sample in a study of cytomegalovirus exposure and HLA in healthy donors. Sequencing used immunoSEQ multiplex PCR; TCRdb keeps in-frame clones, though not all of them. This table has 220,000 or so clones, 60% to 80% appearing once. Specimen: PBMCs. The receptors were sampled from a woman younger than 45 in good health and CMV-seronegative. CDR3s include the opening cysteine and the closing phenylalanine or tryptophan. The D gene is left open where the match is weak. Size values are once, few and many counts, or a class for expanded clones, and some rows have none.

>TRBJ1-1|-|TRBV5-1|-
CASRLQEVGATEAFF
TGCGCCAGCCGACTGCAAGAGGTAGGAGCCACTGAAGCTTTCTTT
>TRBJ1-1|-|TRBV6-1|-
CASSDSNRYTEAFF
TGTGCCAGCAGTGATTCGAACAGATACACTGAAGCTTTCTTT
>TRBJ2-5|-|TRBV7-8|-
CASSLVFQPLKEAQYF
TGTGCCAGCAGCTTAGTGTTTCAACCTTTAAAAGAGGCCCAGTACTTC
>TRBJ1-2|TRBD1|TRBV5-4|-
CASSPPVQGDYGYTF
TGTGCCAGCAGCCCACCCGTACAGGGGGACTATGGCTACACCTTC
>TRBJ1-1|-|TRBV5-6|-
CASSLVRVWNTEAFF
TGTGCCAGCAGCTTGGTCCGGGTGTGGAACACTGAAGCTTTCTTT
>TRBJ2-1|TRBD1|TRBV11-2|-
CASSLRKMGQGFDEQFF
TGTGCCAGCAGCCTCCGTAAAATGGGACAGGGTTTCGATGAGCAGTTCTTC
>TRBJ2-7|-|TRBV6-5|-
CASSPRGSAVQYF
TGTGCCAGCAGTCCCCGGGGTAGCGCGGTGCAGTACTTC
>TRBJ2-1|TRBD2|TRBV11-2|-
CASSLDVLAGVLNEQFF
TGTGCCAGCAGCTTAGATGTACTAGCGGGAGTCCTCAATGAGCAGTTCTTC
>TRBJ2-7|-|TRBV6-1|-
CASSEIFPSEGEQYF
TGTGCCAGCAGTGAAATCTTCCCCTCTGAGGGCGAGCAGTACTTC
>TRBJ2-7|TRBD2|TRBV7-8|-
CASSLGLEREHSYEQYF
TGTGCCAGCAGCTTAGGACTAGAGCGGGAACATTCCTACGAGCAGTACTTC
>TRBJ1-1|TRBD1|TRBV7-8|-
CASSYGDSEAFF
TGTGCCAGCAGCTACGGGGACAGTGAAGCTTTCTTT
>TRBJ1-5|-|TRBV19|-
CASSIREGDQPQHF
TGTGCCAGTAGTATTAGGGAGGGCGATCAGCCCCAGCATTTT
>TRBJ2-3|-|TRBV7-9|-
CASSLVLRDYGSTDTQYF
TGTGCCAGCAGCTTAGTATTGCGCGACTACGGTTCCACAGATACGCAGTATTTT
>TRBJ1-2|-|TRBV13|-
CASGLEEGLRGYTF
TGTGCCAGCGGCTTAGAAGAGGGCCTGCGGGGCTACACCTTC
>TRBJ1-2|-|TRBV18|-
CASSQGRGGYGYTF
TGTGCCAGCTCACAAGGCAGGGGTGGCTATGGCTACACCTTC
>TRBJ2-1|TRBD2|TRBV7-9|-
CASSLGTSGYNEQFF
TGTGCCAGCAGCCTGGGGACTAGCGGATACAATGAGCAGTTCTTC
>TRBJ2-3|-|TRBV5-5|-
CASSLNWMGDTQYF
TGTGCCAGCAGCTTGAATTGGATGGGCGATACGCAGTATTTT
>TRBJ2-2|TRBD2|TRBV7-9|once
CSSSRGLAGGTGELFF
TGTTCCAGCAGCCGCGGACTAGCGGGAGGCACCGGGGAGCTGTTTTTT
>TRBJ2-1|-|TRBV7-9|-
CASSPSGAVEQFF
TGTGCCAGCAGCCCCTCAGGGGCAGTTGAGCAGTTCTTC
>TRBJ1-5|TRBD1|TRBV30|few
CAWAPGTGWNQPQHF
TGTGCCTGGGCCCCCGGGACAGGATGGAATCAGCCCCAGCATTTT
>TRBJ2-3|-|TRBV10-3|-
CAIAFTSTDTQYF
TGTGCCATTGCCTTTACTAGCACAGATACGCAGTATTTT
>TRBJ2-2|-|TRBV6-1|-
CASIGLLNTGELFF
TGTGCCAGCATAGGACTTCTAAACACCGGGGAGCTGTTTTTT
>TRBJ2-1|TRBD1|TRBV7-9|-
CASSSRGLGNEQFF
TGTGCCAGCAGCTCCAGGGGGCTAGGAAATGAGCAGTTCTTC
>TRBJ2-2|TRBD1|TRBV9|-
CASSVDFWDRGPLPNTGELFF
TGTGCCAGCAGCGTAGATTTTTGGGACAGGGGGCCCCTCCCGAACACCGGGGAGCTGTTTTTT
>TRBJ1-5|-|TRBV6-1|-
CASSESGGGQPQHF
TGTGCCAGCAGTGAATCCGGAGGTGGCCAGCCCCAGCATTTT
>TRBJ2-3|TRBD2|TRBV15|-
CATSSGGSTDTQYF
TGTGCCACCAGCAGCGGGGGGTCGACAGATACGCAGTATTTT
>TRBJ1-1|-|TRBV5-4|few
CASSLIGDTEAFF
TGTGCCAGCAGCTTGATTGGAGACACTGAAGCTTTCTTT
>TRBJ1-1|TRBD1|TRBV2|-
CASRDREVNTEAFF
TGTGCCAGCAGGGACAGGGAGGTGAACACTGAAGCTTTCTTT
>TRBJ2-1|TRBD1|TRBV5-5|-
CASSFRDRGYNEQFF
TGTGCCAGCAGCTTCCGGGACAGGGGTTACAATGAGCAGTTCTTC
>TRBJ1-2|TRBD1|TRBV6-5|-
CASSYGTGGAKDGYTF
TGTGCCAGCAGTTACGGGACAGGGGGCGCTAAGGATGGCTACACCTTC
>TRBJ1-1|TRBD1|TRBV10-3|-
CAIRRQGASEAFF
TGTGCCATCAGAAGACAGGGGGCCTCTGAAGCTTTCTTT
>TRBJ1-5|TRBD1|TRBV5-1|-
CASSVGQGNQPQHF
TGCGCCAGCAGCGTCGGACAGGGCAATCAGCCCCAGCATTTT
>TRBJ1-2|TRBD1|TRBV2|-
CASRIGTGAMNGYTF
TGTGCCAGCAGAATTGGGACAGGGGCTATGAATGGCTACACCTTC
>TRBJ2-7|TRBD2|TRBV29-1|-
CSVEDQTSGSSYEQYF
TGCAGCGTTGAAGATCAAACTAGCGGGAGCTCCTACGAGCAGTACTTC
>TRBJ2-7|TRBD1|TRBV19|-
CASSGQGLREQYF
TGTGCCAGCTCGGGACAGGGACTTCGGGAGCAGTACTTC
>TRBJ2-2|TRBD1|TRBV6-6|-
CASRSPGGSGELFF
TGTGCCAGCAGATCTCCAGGGGGCAGCGGGGAGCTGTTTTTT
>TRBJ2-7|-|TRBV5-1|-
CASSLDAGAYEQYF
TGCGCCAGCAGCTTGGACGCCGGGGCCTACGAGCAGTACTTC
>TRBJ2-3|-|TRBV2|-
CATRLLDTQYF
TGTGCCACCCGTCTTCTGGATACGCAGTATTTT
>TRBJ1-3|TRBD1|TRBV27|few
CASSSGQSGNTIYF
TGTGCCAGCAGTTCGGGACAGTCTGGAAACACCATATATTTT
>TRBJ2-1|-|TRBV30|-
CACPPVGQYIYNEQFF
TGTGCCTGCCCCCCGGTCGGACAGTATATCTACAATGAGCAGTTCTTC
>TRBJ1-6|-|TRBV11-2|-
CASRGASSPLHF
TGTGCCAGCCGGGGGGCGAGTTCACCCCTCCACTTT
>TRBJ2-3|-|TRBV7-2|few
CASSPGLSTDTQYF
TGTGCCAGCAGCCCGGGACTTAGCACAGATACGCAGTATTTT
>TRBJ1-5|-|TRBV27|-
CASSLSGAGQPQHF
TGTGCCAGCAGTTTATCGGGGGCGGGTCAGCCCCAGCATTTT
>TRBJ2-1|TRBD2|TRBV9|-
CASSVTSGGAHEQFF
TGTGCCAGCAGCGTCACTAGCGGGGGGGCACATGAGCAGTTCTTC
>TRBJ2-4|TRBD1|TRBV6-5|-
CASPGQAYF
TGTGCCAGTCCGGGACAGGCCTACTTC
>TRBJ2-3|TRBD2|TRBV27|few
CASSLSSPPGGYSDTQYF
TGTGCCAGCAGTTTATCGTCCCCCCCGGGGGGGTATTCAGATACGCAGTATTTT
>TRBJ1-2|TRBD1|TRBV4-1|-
CASRNFPQGGSNYGYTF
TGCGCCAGCCGAAATTTCCCTCAGGGGGGTAGTAACTATGGCTACACCTTC
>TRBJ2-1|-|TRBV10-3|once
CAISESTGTTYNEQFF
TGTGCCATCAGTGAGTCGACTGGGACAACATACAATGAGCAGTTCTTC